This T cell receptor beta chain was obtained from a study of metastatic and nonmetastatic thyroid tumors. Until they underwent thyroid surgery, no patient had received any treatment. TCRdb re-called the PCR reads with MiXCR. The sample has roughly 30,000 clones, approximately 15% seen once. This clone was detected a few times. This receptor was identified in a female donor with papillary thyroid cancer or a benign thyroid nodule (not recorded which). Some clones in this sample may be carry-over from other donors' samples. Sample: blood.

CDR3: CAIQEGLAGGPTREQYF. CDR3 in DNA: TGTGCCATACAGGAGGGGTTAGCGGGAGGGCCAACCCGCGAGCAGTACTTC. This chain links TRBV14 with TRBJ2-7; 11 bases are a match to TRBD2. This CDR3 has 17 residues. V gave up 10 bases and J gave up 6 bases; unmatched junction bases: 20. Germline values: CDR1 SGHDN, CDR2 FVKESK. Combining the CDR3 with reference TRBV14 and TRBJ2-7 gives the whole variable domain EAGVTQFPSHSVIEKGQTVTLRCDPISGHDNLYWYRRVMGKEIKFLLHFVKESKQDESGMPNNRFLAERTGGTYSTLKVQPAELEDSGVYFCAIQEGLAGGPTREQYFGPGTRLTVT.